This TCR beta chain was sequenced during a study of identical twins. Study findings and constraints: High-abundance cord blood beta clonotypes had fewer insertions; memory repertoires showed none. Alpha sequences that were out-of-frame and twin-shared showed an excess of low generation probability. There was more out-of-frame TCR alpha sharing in monozygotic twins than models estimated.

A universal primer site was incorporated via template switching, and the cDNA contained unique molecular identifiers. TCRdb itself ran the 5' RACE reads through MiXCR, one entry per CDR3 protein. The sample lists 750,000 to 950,000 distinct CDR3 sequences, roughly an eighth occurring once. In its sample, this clonotype was seen a few times. Its antigen is as yet unknown. A further study also used this sample, focusing on yellow fever vaccine responses in identical twins.

This TCR was recovered from a woman aged 18-29 years in good health. The material sequenced was PBMCs.

CDR3 in DNA: TGTGCCAGCAGCTCGTACCGGGACAGTTCATACGAGCAGTACTTC. Protein sequence: CASSSYRDSSYEQYF. The V call is TRBV7-8, the J call TRBJ2-7; TRBD1 matches at 7 bases. The J segment lost 4 bases and the V segment lost 4 bases, leaving 10 bases of the junction unmatched. In germline, CDR1 is SGHVS, CDR2 FQNEAQ. The CDR3 length is 15 residues.